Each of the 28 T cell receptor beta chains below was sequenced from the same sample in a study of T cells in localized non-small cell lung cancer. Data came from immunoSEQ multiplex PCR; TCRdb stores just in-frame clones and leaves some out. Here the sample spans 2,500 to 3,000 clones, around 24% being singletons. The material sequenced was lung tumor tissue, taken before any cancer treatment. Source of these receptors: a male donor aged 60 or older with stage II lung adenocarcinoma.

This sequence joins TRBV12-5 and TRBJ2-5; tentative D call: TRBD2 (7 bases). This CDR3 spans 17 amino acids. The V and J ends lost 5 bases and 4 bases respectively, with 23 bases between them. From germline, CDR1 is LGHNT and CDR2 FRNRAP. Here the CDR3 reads CASGLPTYGGQGETQYF. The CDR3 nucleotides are TGTGCTAGTGGTCTACCCACCTACGGGGGGCAGGGAGAGACCCAGTACTTC.

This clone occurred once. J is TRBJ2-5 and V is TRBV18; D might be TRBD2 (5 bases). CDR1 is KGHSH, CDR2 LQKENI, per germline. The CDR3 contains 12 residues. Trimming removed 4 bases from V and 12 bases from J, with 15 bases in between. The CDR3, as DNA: TGTGCCAGCTCACACGATACTAGTCCTAAGTACTTC. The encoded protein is CASSHDTSPKYF. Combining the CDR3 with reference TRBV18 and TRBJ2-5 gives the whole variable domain NAGVMQNPRHLVRRRGQEARLRCSPMKGHSHVYWYRQLPEEGLKFMVYLQKENIIDESGMPKERFSAEFPKEGPSILRIQQVVRGDSAAYFCASSHDTSPKYFGPGTRLLVL.

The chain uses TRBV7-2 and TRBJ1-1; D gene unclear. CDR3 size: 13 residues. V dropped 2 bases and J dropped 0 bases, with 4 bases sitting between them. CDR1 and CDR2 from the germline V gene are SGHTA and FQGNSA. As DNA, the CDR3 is TGTGCCAGCAGCTTACTAATGAACACTGAAGCTTTCTTT. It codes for CASSLLMNTEAFF. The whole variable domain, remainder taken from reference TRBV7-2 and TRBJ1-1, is GAGVSQSPSNKVTEKGKDVELRCDPISGHTALYWYRQSLGQGLEFLIYFQGNSAPDKSGLPSDRFSAERTGGSVSTLTIQRTQQEDSAVYLCASSLLMNTEAFFGQGTRLTVV.

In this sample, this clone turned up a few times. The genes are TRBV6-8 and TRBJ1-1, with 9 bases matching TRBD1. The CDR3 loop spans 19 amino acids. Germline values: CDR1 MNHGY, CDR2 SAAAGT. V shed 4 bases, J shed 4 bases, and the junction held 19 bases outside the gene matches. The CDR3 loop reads CASSFPRQGGNPLGTEAFF. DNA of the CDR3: TGTGCCAGCAGTTTTCCCCGACAGGGGGGCAATCCTCTAGGCACTGAAGCTTTCTTT.

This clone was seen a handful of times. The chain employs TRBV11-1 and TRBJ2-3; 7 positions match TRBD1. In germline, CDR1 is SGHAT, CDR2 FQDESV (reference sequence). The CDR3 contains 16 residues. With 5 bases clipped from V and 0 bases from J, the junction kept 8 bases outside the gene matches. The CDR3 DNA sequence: TGTGCCAGCAGCCCCCCCGACAGGGCTAGCACAGATACGCAGTATTTT. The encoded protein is CASSPPDRASTDTQYF.

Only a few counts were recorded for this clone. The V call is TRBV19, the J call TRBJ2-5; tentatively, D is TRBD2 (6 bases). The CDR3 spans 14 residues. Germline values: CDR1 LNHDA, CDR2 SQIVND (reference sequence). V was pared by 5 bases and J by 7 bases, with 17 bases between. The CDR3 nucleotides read TGTGCCAGTAGTCCACTGGGGGGTTTTGGGACCCAGTACTTC. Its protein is CASSPLGGFGTQYF.

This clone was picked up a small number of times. CDR3: CASSQTDRLNTGELFF. The CDR3 DNA is TGTGCCAGCAGCCAGACAGACAGACTAAACACCGGGGAGCTGTTTTTT. The chain links TRBV9 to TRBJ2-2; D is tentatively TRBD1 or TRBD2 (5 bases each). The germline gives CDR1 SGDLS, CDR2 YYNGEE. Trimming shortened V by 4 bases and J by 2 bases, and 15 bases separated the two germline ends. The CDR3 runs 16 residues.

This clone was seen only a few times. This CDR3 is CASSSPGRTYGYTF. In nucleotides, the CDR3 is TGTGCCAGCAGTTCGCCGGGACGGACCTATGGCTACACCTTC. The V call is TRBV28, the J call TRBJ1-2; D possibly corresponds to TRBD1 (5 bases). V dropped 4 bases and J dropped 4 bases, with 13 bases sitting between them. The V gene's germline CDR1 is MDHEN and CDR2 SYDVKM. The CDR3 is 14 amino acids.

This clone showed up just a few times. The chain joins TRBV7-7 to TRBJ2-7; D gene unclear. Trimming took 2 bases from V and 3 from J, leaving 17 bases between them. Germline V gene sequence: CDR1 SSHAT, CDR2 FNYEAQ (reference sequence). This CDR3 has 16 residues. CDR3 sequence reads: CASSLWGRFLGYEQYF. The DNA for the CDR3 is TGTGCCAGCAGCTTATGGGGTAGGTTTCTCGGCTACGAGCAGTACTTC. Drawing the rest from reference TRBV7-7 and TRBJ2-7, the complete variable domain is GAGVSQSPRYKVTKRGQDVTLRCDPISSHATLYWYQQALGQGPEFLTYFNYEAQPDKSGLPSDRFSAERPEGSISTLTIQRTEQRDSAMYRCASSLWGRFLGYEQYFGPGTRLTVT.

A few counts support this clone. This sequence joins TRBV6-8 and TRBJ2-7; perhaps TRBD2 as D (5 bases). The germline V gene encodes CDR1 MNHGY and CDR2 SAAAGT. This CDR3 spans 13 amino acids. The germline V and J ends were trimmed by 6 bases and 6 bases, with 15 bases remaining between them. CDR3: CASRGPRSGEQYF. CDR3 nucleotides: TGTGCCAGCAGGGGCCCTCGGAGCGGCGAGCAGTACTTC.

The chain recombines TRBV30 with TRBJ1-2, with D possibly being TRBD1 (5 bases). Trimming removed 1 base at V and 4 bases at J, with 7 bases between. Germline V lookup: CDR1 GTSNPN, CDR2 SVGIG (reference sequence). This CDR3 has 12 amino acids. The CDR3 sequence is CAWSAQGYGYTF. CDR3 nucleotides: TGTGCCTGGAGTGCTCAGGGCTATGGCTACACCTTC.

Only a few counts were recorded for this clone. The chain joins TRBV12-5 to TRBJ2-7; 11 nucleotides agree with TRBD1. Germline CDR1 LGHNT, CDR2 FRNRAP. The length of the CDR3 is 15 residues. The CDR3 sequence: CASKPGTGGSYEQYF. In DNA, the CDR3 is TGTGCCAGCAAACCCGGGACAGGGGGGTCCTACGAGCAGTACTTC. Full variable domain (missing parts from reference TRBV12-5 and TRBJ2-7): DARVTQTPRHKVTEMGQEVTMRCQPILGHNTVFWYRQTMMQGLELLAYFRNRAPLDDSGMPKDRFSAEMPDATLATLKIQPSEPRDSAVYFCASKPGTGGSYEQYFGPGTRLTVT.

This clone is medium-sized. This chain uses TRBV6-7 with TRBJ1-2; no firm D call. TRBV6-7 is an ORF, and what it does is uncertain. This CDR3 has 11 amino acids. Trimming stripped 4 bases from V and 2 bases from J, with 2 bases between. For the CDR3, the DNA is TGTGCCAGCAGTTTGAACTATGGCTACACCTTC. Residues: CASSLNYGYTF.

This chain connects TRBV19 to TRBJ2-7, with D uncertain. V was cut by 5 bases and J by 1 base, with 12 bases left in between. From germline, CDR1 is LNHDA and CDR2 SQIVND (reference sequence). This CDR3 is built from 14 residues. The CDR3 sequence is CASSDTWASYEQYF. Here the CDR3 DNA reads TGTGCCAGTAGTGACACCTGGGCATCCTACGAGCAGTACTTC.

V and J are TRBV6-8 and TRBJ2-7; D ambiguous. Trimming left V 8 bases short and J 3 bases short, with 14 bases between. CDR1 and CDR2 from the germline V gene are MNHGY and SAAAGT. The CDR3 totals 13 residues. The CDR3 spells CASRPHSLYEQYF. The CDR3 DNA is TGTGCCAGCCGCCCTCACAGCCTCTACGAGCAGTACTTC.

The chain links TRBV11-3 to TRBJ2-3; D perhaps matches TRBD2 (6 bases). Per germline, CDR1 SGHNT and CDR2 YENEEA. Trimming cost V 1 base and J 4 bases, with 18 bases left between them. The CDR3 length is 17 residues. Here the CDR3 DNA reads TGTGCCAGCAGCTTAGTGGGGGAGGTCAGTTATGCAGATACGCAGTATTTT. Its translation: CASSLVGEVSYADTQYF.

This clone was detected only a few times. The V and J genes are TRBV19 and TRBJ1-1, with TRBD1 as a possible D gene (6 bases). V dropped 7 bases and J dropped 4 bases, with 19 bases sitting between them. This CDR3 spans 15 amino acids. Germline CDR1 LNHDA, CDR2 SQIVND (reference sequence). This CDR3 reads CASIPQGYTGTEAFF. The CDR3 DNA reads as TGTGCCAGTATCCCACAGGGTTATACGGGCACTGAAGCTTTCTTT.

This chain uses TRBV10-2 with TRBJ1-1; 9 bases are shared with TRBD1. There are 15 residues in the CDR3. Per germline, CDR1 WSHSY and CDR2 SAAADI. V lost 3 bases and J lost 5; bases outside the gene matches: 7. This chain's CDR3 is CASSEWGQGGTEAFF. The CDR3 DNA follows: TGCGCCAGCAGTGAATGGGGACAGGGTGGGACTGAAGCTTTCTTT.

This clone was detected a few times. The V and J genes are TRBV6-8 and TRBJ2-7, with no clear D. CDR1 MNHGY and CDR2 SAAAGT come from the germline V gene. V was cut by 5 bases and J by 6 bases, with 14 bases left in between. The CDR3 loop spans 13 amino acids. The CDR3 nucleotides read TGTGCCAGCAGTCGGCCGGGCGGCAGCGAGCAGTACTTC. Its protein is CASSRPGGSEQYF.

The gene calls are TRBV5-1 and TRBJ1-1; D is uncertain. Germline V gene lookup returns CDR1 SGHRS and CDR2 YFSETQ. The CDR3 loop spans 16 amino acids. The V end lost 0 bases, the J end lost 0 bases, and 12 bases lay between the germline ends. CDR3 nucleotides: TGCGCCAGCAGCTTGGACCCCGGGATCATGAACACTGAAGCTTTCTTT. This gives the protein CASSLDPGIMNTEAFF.

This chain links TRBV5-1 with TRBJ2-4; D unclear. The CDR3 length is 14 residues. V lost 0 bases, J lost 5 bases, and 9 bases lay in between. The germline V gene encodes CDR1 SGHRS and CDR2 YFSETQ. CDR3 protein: CASSLDNEENIQYF. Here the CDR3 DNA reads TGCGCCAGCAGCTTGGATAACGAGGAAAACATTCAGTACTTC.

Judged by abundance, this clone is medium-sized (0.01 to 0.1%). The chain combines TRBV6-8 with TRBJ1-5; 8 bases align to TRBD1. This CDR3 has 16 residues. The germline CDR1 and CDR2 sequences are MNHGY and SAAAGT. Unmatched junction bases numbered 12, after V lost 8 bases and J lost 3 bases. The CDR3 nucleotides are TGTGCCAGCGGAAAGGACAGGGTAGATTACAATCAGCCCCAGCATTTT. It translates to CASGKDRVDYNQPQHF.

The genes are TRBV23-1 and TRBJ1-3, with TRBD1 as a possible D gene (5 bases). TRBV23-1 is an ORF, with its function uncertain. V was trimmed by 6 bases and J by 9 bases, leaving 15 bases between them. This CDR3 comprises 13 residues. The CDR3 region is CASSPSGFGTIYF. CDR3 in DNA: TGCGCCAGCAGCCCGTCAGGGTTCGGCACCATATATTTT.

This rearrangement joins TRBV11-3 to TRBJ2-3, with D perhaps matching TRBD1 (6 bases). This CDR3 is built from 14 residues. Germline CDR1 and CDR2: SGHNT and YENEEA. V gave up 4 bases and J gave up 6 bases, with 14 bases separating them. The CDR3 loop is CASSYRVLKDTQYF. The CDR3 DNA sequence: TGTGCCAGCAGCTACAGGGTACTGAAGGATACGCAGTATTTT.

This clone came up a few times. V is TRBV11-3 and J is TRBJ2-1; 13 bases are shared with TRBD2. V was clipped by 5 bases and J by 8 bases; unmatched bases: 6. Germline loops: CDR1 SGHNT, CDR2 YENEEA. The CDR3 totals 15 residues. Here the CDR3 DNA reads TGTGCCAGCAGCCGAAGGACTAGCGGGGGAGATGAGCAGTTCTTC. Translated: CASSRRTSGGDEQFF.

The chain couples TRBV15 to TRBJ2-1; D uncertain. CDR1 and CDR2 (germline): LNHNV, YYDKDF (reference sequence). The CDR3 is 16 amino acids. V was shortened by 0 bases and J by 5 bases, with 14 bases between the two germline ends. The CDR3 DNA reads TGTGCCACCAGCAGAGATAGGGAAGGATCCCACAATGAGCAGTTCTTC. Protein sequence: CATSRDREGSHNEQFF.

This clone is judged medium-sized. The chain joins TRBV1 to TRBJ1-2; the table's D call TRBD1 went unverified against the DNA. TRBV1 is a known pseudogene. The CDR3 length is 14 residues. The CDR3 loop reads CASSQDGQGYGYTF. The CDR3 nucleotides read TGCGCCAGCAGCCAAGATGGACAGGGCTATGGCTACACCTTC.

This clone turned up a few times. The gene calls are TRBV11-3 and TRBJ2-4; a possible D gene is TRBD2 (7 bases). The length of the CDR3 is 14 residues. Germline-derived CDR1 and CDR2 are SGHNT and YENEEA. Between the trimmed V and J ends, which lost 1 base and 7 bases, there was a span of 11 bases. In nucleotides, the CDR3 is TGTGCCAGCAGCTTAGTACAGGGAGGGAACATTCAGTACTTC. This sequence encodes CASSLVQGGNIQYF.